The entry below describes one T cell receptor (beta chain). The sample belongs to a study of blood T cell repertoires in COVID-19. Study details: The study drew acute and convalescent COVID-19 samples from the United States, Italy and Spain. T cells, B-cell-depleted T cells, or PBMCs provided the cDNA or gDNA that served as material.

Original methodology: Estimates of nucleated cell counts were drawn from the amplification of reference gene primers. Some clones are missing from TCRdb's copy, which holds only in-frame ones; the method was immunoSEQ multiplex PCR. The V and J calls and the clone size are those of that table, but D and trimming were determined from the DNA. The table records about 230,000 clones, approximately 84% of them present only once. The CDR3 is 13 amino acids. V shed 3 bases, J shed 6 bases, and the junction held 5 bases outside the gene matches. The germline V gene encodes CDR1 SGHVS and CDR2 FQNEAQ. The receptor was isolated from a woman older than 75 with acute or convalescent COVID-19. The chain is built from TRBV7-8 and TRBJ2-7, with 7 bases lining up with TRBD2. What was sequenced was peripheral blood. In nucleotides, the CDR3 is TGTGCCAGCAGCTTGGGAGGGGAACGCGAGCAGTACTTC. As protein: CASSLGGEREQYF.